These 21 T cell receptor beta chains were sequenced from one sample in a study of OX40 agonist ivuxolimab in advanced cancers. TCRdb keeps only in-frame clones here, not all; method: immunoSEQ multiplex PCR. The data show around 45,000 clones, approximately 91% seen once. Here the sequenced sample was CD4+ or CD8+ T cells sorted from blood, taken in a trial of the OX40 agonist ivuxolimab. These receptors were obtained from an adult with an advanced solid tumor such as melanoma, head and neck, liver or kidney cancer.

The gene calls are TRBV7-3 and TRBJ2-1, with TRBD1 matching 11 bases. With 6 bases clipped from V and 3 bases from J, the junction kept 7 bases outside the gene matches. There are 16 residues in the CDR3. Germline CDR1 and CDR2: SGHTA and FQGTGA. CDR3 coding DNA: TGTGCCAGCAGTCATGGGACAGGGGGTTTCTACAATGAGCAGTTCTTC. Translated, it gives CASSHGTGGFYNEQFF.

CDR3 amino acids: CASSVDGGIQPQHF. CDR3 nucleotides: TGTGCCAGCAGCGTAGATGGGGGTATTCAGCCCCAGCATTTT. The V and J genes are TRBV9 and TRBJ1-5; TRBD1 is a possible D gene (5 bases). The germline V gene has CDR1 SGDLS and CDR2 YYNGEE. V lost 0 bases and J 6 bases, leaving 10 bases between the germline ends. The CDR3 covers 14 residues.

The V and J genes are TRBV2 and TRBJ2-3; maybe TRBD2 (5 bases). With 5 bases removed from V and 1 base from J, the gap between germline ends came to 10 bases. Germline loops: CDR1 SNHLY, CDR2 FYNNEI. This CDR3 comprises 14 residues. The CDR3 DNA sequence: TGTGCCAGCAGTAAAGACTACCGCACAGATACGCAGTATTTT. Translated, it gives CASSKDYRTDTQYF. The full variable domain, in which reference TRBV2 and TRBJ2-3 provide the parts outside the CDR3, is EPEVTQTPSHQVTQMGQEVILRCVPISNHLYFYWYRQILGQKVEFLVSFYNNEISEKSEIFDDQFSVERPDGSNFTLKIRSTKLEDSAMYFCASSKDYRTDTQYFGPGTRLTVL.

As DNA, the CDR3 is TGTGCCAGCAGCTCGACAGGGGGACCTGAAAAACTGTTTTTT. Its protein is CASSSTGGPEKLFF. The chain has TRBV7-9 and TRBJ1-4; the match to TRBD1 covers 9 bases. The CDR3 is 14 amino acids. Germline V gene data show CDR1 as SEHNR and CDR2 as FQNEAQ (reference sequence). V was clipped by 4 bases and J by 7 bases; unmatched bases: 4. The entire variable domain, with the rest obtained from reference TRBV7-9 and TRBJ1-4, is as follows: DTGVSQNPRHKITKRGQNVTFRCDPISEHNRLYWYRQTLGQGPEFLTYFQNEAQLEKSRLLSDRFSAERPKGSFSTLEIQRTEQGDSAMYLCASSSTGGPEKLFFGSGTQLSVL.

Remarks on this clone: A read error may account for a junction end that differs from germline. The chain combines TRBV6-6 with TRBJ1-2; tentative D call: TRBD1 (5 bases). This CDR3 has 14 residues. The germline gives CDR1 MNHNY, CDR2 SVGAGI (reference sequence). The CDR3 region has the DNA TGTGCCGCAGGTTCTTCAGGGCCTAAATATGGCTACACCTTC. It codes for CAAGSSGPKYGYTF.

The V gene is TRBV5-1, the J gene TRBJ2-3; tentatively, D is TRBD2 (5 bases). Germline-derived CDR1 and CDR2 are SGHRS and YFSETQ. With 0 bases removed from V and 2 bases from J, the gap between germline ends came to 10 bases. This CDR3 contains 15 residues. In nucleotides, the CDR3 is TGCGCCAGCAGCTTGGTGTCCGGGGACACAGATACGCAGTATTTT. It yields the protein CASSLVSGDTDTQYF.

The V and J genes are TRBV6-5 and TRBJ1-2, with D tentatively TRBD1 (5 bases). Germline V gene sequence: CDR1 MNHEY, CDR2 SVGAGI. CDR3 size: 13 residues. V lost 3 bases to trimming and J lost 7 bases, with 12 bases between them. The CDR3 loop reads CASSYNGAAGYTF. The DNA for the CDR3 is TGTGCCAGCAGTTATAACGGGGCGGCTGGCTACACCTTC.

The CDR3 DNA reads as TGTGCCAGCAGCCGACTAGCGGTGAACACCGGGGAGCTGTTTTTT. This translates into CASSRLAVNTGELFF. The chain links TRBV11-2 to TRBJ2-2; 9 bases map to TRBD2. J was trimmed by 1 base and V by 5 bases; bases with no gene match: 2. From germline, CDR1 is SGHAT and CDR2 FQNNGV. This CDR3 region has 15 residues.

This clone was seen only once. V gene TRBV4-2 combines with J gene TRBJ2-3, with TRBD2 identical over 8 bases. V shed 2 bases and J 1 base; nucleotides not matched to a gene: 8. Germline assignment: CDR1 LGHNA and CDR2 YNFKEQ. The CDR3 has 17 residues. The DNA for the CDR3 is TGTGCCAGCAGCCAATTAATGCTAGCGGGCGGCACAGATACGCAGTATTTT. It is translated as CASSQLMLAGGTDTQYF.

The chain links TRBV7-3 to TRBJ2-1; no firm D call. Trimming left V 3 bases short and J 3 bases short, with 6 bases between. The CDR3 consists of 13 residues. Germline CDR1 and CDR2: SGHTA and FQGTGA. The DNA for the CDR3 is TGTGCCAGCAGCTTGGAAGTCTACAATGAGCAGTTCTTC. This sequence encodes CASSLEVYNEQFF.

The rearrangement links TRBV6-1 to TRBJ2-5; no firm D call. Germline CDR1 and CDR2: MNHNS and SASEGT. The CDR3 totals 16 residues. Trimming pared 1 base from V and 1 base from J, leaving 13 bases between. The DNA of the CDR3 is TGTGCCAGCAGTGAAGGCGCTCTTCCCTCCCAAGAGACCCAGTACTTC. This encodes CASSEGALPSQETQYF.

This chain joins TRBV30 and TRBJ1-2; 8 nucleotides match TRBD1. Germline assignment: CDR1 GTSNPN and CDR2 SVGIG (reference sequence). This CDR3 spans 16 amino acids. The V and J ends lost 5 bases and 3 bases, in that order; junction bases with no gene match: 14. DNA of the CDR3: TGTGCCTGGGGAGGGTACAACGGACAGGGAGACTATGGCTACACCTTC. It specifies CAWGGYNGQGDYGYTF.

The genes are TRBV4-3 and TRBJ2-3; D unclear. The germline V gene encodes CDR1 LGHNA and CDR2 YSLEER. The CDR3 runs 13 residues. Trimming pared 1 base from V and 4 bases from J, leaving 6 bases between. CDR3 sequence: CASSQAMADTQYF. The CDR3 nucleotides are TGCGCCAGCAGCCAAGCAATGGCAGATACGCAGTATTTT.

This clone was counted between two and nine times. V and J are TRBV4-2 and TRBJ2-2, with 16 positions matching TRBD2. V was clipped by 7 bases and J by 0 bases; unmatched bases: 8. Germline CDR1 reads LGHNA; CDR2 reads YNFKEQ. The CDR3 spans 19 residues. The CDR3 sequence is CASTLGLAGGFANTGELFF. In DNA, the CDR3 is TGTGCCAGCACCCTGGGACTAGCGGGAGGGTTCGCGAACACCGGGGAGCTGTTTTTT.

This chain links TRBV6-1 with TRBJ2-5, with D perhaps TRBD1 (6 bases). The CDR3 consists of 16 residues. CDR1 and CDR2 (germline): MNHNS, SASEGT. The V end was cut by 1 base, the J end by 1 base, with 13 bases between. In nucleotides, the CDR3 is TGTGCCAGCAGTGAAGGGCCCCAGGGGCTCCAAGAGACCCAGTACTTC. This translates into CASSEGPQGLQETQYF.

The V call is TRBV7-2, the J call TRBJ2-1; the D gene is possibly TRBD1 (5 bases). Trimming took off 5 bases at V and 4 bases at J, with 9 bases between the two ends. The CDR3 has 13 amino acids. CDR1 and CDR2 (germline): SGHTA, FQGNSA. The CDR3: CASSLKGYNEQFF. CDR3 in DNA: TGTGCCAGCAGCCTAAAGGGGTACAATGAGCAGTTCTTC.

DNA of the CDR3: TGTGCCAGCTCCGATTGGCGGGGATCCAACTATGGCTACACCTTC. Its protein is CASSDWRGSNYGYTF. The rearrangement uses TRBV18 and TRBJ1-2, with D unclear. The V gene's germline CDR1 is KGHSH and CDR2 LQKENI. Trimming left V 6 bases short and J 2 bases short, with 16 bases between. This CDR3 is 15 amino acids long.

This chain connects TRBV28 to TRBJ1-5; D is ambiguous. From germline, CDR1 is MDHEN and CDR2 SYDVKM. Trimming took 4 bases from V and 3 from J, leaving 4 bases between them. This CDR3 comprises 12 residues. CDR3 protein: CASSSNNQPQHF. CDR3 nucleotide sequence: TGTGCCAGCAGTTCAAACAATCAGCCCCAGCATTTT.

This chain links TRBV7-2 with TRBJ2-7; D not certain. CDR3 length: 11 amino acids. Germline V gene sequence: CDR1 SGHTA, CDR2 FQGNSA. Trimming shortened V by 5 bases and J by 6 bases, and 8 bases separated the two germline ends. The CDR3 spells CASSVQLEQYF. CDR3 coding DNA: TGTGCCAGCAGCGTACAACTCGAGCAGTACTTC.

The chain joins TRBV16 to TRBJ1-2, with TRBD1 as a possible D gene (5 bases). The CDR3 is 13 residues long. The V end lost 4 bases, the J end lost 5 bases, and 11 bases lay between the germline ends. Germline CDR1 and CDR2: KGHSY and FQNENV. The CDR3 DNA sequence: TGTGCCAGCAGCCTCGACAGACGATATGGCTACACCTTC. Its translation: CASSLDRRYGYTF.

By frequency in the sample, this clone is medium-sized. The chain joins TRBV28 to TRBJ1-3; no firm D call. The germline CDR1 and CDR2 sequences are MDHEN and SYDVKM. This CDR3 has 11 residues. V was clipped by 5 bases and J by 7 bases, with 6 bases between them. CDR3 DNA sequence: TGTGCCAGCAGTACCCACAACACCATATATTTT. Residues: CASSTHNTIYF.